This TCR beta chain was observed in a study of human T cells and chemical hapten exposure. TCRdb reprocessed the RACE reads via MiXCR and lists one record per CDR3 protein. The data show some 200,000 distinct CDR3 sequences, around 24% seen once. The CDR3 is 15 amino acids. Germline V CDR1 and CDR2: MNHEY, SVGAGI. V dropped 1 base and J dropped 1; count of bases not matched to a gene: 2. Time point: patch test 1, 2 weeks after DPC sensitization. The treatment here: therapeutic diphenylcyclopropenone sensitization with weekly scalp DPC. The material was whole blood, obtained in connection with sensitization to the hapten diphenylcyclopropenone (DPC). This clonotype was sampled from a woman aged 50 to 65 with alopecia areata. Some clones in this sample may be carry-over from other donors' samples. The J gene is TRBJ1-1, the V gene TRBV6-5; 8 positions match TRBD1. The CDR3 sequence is CASSYYDRGNTEAFF. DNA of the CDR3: TGTGCCAGCAGTTACTATGACAGGGGGAACACTGAAGCTTTCTTT.